What follows are 5 T cell receptor beta chains derived from one specimen sequenced in a study of blood T cell repertoires in COVID-19. The table came from immunoSEQ multiplex PCR; TCRdb's copy has only in-frame clones and leaves some out. The sample lists 400,000 or so clones; around 91% were seen once. The sample was PBMCs or T cells enriched from blood (not recorded which). The receptors originated from a young man who had recovered from COVID-19.

The gene calls are TRBV7-9 and TRBJ1-6; weak D call: TRBD1 (6 bases). V shed 1 base and J shed 6 bases, with 10 bases lying between them. The CDR3 length is 15 residues. Germline CDR1 SEHNR, CDR2 FQNEAQ (reference sequence). This CDR3 is CASSLGTVGNSPLHF. In DNA form, the CDR3 reads TGTGCCAGCAGCTTAGGGACAGTGGGTAATTCACCCCTCCACTTT.

About this clone: The sample carries other DNA sequences with the same CDR3. The genes are TRBV18 and TRBJ1-5; TRBD1 agrees at 11 bases. Trimming at V came to 2 bases and at J to 5 bases, leaving 2 bases not matched to a gene. The CDR3 runs to 15 residues. Germline-derived CDR1 and CDR2 are KGHSH and LQKENI. CDR3 amino acids: CASSPRTGGDQPQHF. CDR3 nucleotides: TGTGCCAGCTCACCAAGGACAGGGGGCGATCAGCCCCAGCATTTT.

The chain combines TRBV30 with TRBJ2-5, with D hard to call. Trimming left V 0 bases short and J 5 bases short, with 4 bases between. The CDR3 contains 11 residues. Per germline, CDR1 GTSNPN and CDR2 SVGIG (reference sequence). The CDR3 DNA reads as TGTGCCTGGAGTGTACTGGAGACCCAGTACTTC. Its protein is CAWSVLETQYF.

This clone was seen a few times. The chain links TRBV7-9 to TRBJ2-7; 10 bases are a match to TRBD1. This CDR3 has 15 amino acids. The germline CDR1 and CDR2 sequences are SEHNR and FQNEAQ (reference sequence). The junction had 9 bases not matched to a gene; V was cut back by 4 bases and J by 6 bases. Here the CDR3 reads CASSSPRQGAFEQYF. The CDR3 nucleotides read TGTGCCAGCAGCTCCCCGCGACAGGGGGCATTCGAGCAGTACTTC.

The rearrangement joins TRBV19 to TRBJ2-7; 8 bases match TRBD2. CDR3 length: 13 amino acids. The germline gives CDR1 LNHDA, CDR2 SQIVND (reference sequence). V shed 6 bases and J 0 bases; nucleotides not matched to a gene: 1. The CDR3 protein is CASSTSGSYEQYF. The CDR3 DNA follows: TGTGCCAGTAGCACTAGCGGCTCCTACGAGCAGTACTTC.